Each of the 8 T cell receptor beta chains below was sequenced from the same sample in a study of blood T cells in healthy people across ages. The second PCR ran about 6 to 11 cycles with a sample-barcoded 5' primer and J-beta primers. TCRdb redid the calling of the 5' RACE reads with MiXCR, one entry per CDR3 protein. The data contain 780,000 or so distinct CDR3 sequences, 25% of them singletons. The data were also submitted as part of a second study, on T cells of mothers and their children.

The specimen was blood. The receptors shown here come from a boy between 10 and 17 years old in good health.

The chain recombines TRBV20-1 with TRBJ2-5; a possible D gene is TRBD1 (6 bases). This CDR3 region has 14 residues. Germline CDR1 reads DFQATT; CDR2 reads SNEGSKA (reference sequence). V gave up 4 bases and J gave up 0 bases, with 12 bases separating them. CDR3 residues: CSATPNRDQETQYF. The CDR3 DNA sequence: TGCAGTGCTACCCCGAACAGGGACCAAGAGACCCAGTACTTC.

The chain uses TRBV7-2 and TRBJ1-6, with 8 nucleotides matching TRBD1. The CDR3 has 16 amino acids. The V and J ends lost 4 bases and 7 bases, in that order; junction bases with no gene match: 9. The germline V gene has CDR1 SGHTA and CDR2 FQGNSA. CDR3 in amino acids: CASSSGQGRYNSPLHF. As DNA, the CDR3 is TGTGCCAGCAGCTCCGGACAGGGAAGGTACAATTCACCCCTCCACTTT. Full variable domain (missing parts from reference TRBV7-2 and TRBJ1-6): GAGVSQSPSNKVTEKGKDVELRCDPISGHTALYWYRQSLGQGLEFLIYFQGNSAPDKSGLPSDRFSAERTGGSVSTLTIQRTQQEDSAVYLCASSSGQGRYNSPLHFGNGTRLTVT.

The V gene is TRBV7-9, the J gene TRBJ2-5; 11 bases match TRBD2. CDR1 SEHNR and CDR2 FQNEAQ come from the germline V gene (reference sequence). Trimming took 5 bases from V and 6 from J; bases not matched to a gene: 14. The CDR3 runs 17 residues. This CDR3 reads CASSVPPGLADMKTQYF. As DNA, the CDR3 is TGTGCCAGCAGCGTGCCCCCGGGACTAGCGGATATGAAGACCCAGTACTTC.

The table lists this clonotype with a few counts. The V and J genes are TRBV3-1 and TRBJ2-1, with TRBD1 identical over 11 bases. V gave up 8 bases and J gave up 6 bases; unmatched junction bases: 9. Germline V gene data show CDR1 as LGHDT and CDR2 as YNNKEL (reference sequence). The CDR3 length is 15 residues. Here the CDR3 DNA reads TGTGCCAGCCACCTGGACAGGGGGCCTCTCAATGAGCAGTTCTTC. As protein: CASHLDRGPLNEQFF.

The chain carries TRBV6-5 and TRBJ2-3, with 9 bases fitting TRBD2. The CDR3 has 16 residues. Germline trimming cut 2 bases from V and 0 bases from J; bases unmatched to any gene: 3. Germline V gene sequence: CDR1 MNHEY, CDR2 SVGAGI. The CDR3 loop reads CASSYRAGGSTDTQYF. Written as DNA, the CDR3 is TGTGCCAGCAGTTACCGGGCGGGAGGGAGCACAGATACGCAGTATTTT.

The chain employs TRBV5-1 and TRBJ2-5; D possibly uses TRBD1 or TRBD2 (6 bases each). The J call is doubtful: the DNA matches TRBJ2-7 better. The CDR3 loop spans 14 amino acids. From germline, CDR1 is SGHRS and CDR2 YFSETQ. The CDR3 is CASSMWGASYEQYF. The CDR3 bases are TGCGCCAGCAGCATGTGGGGGGCGAGCTACGAGCAGTACTTC.

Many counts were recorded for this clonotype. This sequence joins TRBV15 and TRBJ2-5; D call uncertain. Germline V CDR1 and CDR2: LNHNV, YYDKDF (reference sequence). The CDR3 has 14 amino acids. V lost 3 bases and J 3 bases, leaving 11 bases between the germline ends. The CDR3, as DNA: TGTGCCACCAGCAGTAGGACGATTAAAGAGACCCAGTACTTC. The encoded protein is CATSSRTIKETQYF.

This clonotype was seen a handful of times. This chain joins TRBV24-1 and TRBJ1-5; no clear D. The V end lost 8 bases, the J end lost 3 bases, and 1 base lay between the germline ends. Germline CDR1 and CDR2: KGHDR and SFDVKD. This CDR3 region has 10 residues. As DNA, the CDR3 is TGTGCCACCATCAATCAGCCCCAGCATTTT. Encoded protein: CATINQPQHF.